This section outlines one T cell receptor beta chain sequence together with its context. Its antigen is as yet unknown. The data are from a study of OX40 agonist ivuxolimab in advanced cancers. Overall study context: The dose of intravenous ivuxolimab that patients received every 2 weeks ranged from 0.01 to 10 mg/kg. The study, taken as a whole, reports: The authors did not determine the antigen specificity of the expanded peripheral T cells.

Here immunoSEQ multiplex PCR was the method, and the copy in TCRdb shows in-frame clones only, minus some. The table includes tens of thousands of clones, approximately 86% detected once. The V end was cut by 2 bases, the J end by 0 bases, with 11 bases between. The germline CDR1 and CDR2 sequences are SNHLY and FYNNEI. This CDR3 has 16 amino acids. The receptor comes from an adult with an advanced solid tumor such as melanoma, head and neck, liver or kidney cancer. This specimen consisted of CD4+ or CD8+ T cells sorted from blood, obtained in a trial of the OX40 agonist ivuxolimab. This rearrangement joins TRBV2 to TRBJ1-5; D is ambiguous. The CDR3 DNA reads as TGTGCCAGCAGTGAATTTCGCACAGTTAGCAATCAGCCCCAGCATTTT. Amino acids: CASSEFRTVSNQPQHF. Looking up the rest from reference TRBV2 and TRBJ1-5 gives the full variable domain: EPEVTQTPSHQVTQMGQEVILRCVPISNHLYFYWYRQILGQKVEFLVSFYNNEISEKSEIFDDQFSVERPDGSNFTLKIRSTKLEDSAMYFCASSEFRTVSNQPQHFGDGTRLSIL.